This T cell receptor beta chain is drawn from a study of circulating CD8 cells and anti-PD-1 response in melanoma. About the study: About 50% of the 13 melanoma patients received first-line anti-PD-1 therapy. Overall study findings and caveats: At M1, fewer than 8% of TRB clonotypes appeared in multiple subsets.

This clonotype is judged large. Its cognate antigen is unknown. TCR libraries were prepared from approximately 15 ng of total RNA with the QIAseq Immune Repertoire TCR panel. One entry per CDR3 protein results from TCRdb running MiXCR on the reads. The sample holds some 520 distinct CDR3 sequences, around 4.4% seen once. Four subsets defined by PD-1 and/or TIGIT were sorted from live CD3+CD8+TCRalphabeta+ cells. V was pared by 4 bases and J by 5 bases, with 15 bases between. Germline V gene data show CDR1 as LGHNA and CDR2 as YSLEER. The CDR3 contains 14 residues. Sequencing was performed on CD8+ T cells from PBMCs, taken at baseline or after one month of anti-PD-1 therapy (not recorded which). The receptor was isolated from a human donor with melanoma. This chain links TRBV4-3 with TRBJ2-7; TRBD1 or TRBD2 may be the D gene (5 bases each). The CDR3 DNA follows: TGCGCCAGCAGCCCGAGGGGCAGTTCGAACGAGCAGTACTTC. Its translation: CASSPRGSSNEQYF.